This T cell receptor beta chain was identified during a study of sequential checkpoint blockade in melanoma. About the research overall: Randomization was 1:1 between first-line nivolumab→ipilimumab and ipilimumab→nivolumab. Maintenance nivolumab came after either treatment sequence.

The CDR3 spans 13 residues. V was pared by 6 bases and J by 0 bases, with 11 bases between. Germline-derived CDR1 and CDR2 are SQVTM and ANQGSEA. This sample's treatment: randomized to nivolumab then ipilimumab (arm A) or the reverse (arm B). No patient had prior DNA-damaging chemotherapy. PBMC sorting kept live CD3+CD8+ cells without CD19 or CD56. Method: immunoSEQ multiplex PCR; TCRdb's copy keeps in-frame clones and lacks some. This sample has 17,000 or so clones, with 45% to 65% found just once. Sequences were derived from CD8+ T cells sorted from blood (inferred from file names), sampled from a patient given nivolumab and ipilimumab in sequence. The chain couples TRBV29-1 to TRBJ1-2, with D perhaps TRBD1 (6 bases). This TCR was recovered from a human donor with melanoma. The CDR3 protein is CSVRTAANYGYTF. For the CDR3, the DNA is TGCAGCGTGCGGACAGCTGCTAACTATGGCTACACCTTC.